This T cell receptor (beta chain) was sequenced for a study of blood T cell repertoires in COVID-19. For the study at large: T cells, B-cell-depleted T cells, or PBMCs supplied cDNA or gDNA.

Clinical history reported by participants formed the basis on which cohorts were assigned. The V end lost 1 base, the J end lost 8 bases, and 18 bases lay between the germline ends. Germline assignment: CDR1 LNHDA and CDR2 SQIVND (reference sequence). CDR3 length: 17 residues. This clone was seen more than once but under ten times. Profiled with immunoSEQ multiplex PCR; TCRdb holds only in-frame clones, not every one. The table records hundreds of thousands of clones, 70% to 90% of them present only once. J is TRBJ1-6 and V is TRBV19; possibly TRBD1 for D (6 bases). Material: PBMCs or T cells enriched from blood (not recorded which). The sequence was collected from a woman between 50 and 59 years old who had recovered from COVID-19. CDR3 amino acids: CASSIATGTTKDSPLHF. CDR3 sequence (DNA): TGTGCCAGTAGTATAGCCACAGGGACAACGAAAGATTCACCCCTCCACTTT.